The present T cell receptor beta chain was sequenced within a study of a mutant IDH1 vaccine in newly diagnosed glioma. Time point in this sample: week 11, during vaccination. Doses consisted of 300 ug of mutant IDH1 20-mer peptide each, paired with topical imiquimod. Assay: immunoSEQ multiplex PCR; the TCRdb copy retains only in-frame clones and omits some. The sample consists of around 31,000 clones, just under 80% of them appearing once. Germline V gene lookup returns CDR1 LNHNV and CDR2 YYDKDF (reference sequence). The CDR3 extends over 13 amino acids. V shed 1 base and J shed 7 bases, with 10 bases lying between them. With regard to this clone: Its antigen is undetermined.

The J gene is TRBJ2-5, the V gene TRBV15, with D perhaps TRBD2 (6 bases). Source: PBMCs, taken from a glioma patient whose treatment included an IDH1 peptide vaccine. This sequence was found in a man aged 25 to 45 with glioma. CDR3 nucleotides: TGTGCCACCAGCAGAGTTGAGGAGGGGACCCAGTACTTC. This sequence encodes CATSRVEEGTQYF.